The source of this T cell receptor (beta chain) is a study of type 1 regulatory T cells (dated by TCRdb to 2020 to 2023). In terms of the full investigation: The study characterized an in vitro protocol that generated a Tr1-enriched, alloantigen-specific CD4 T cell product named T-allo10. T-allo10 was being evaluated clinically in patients with hematological malignancies who were receiving allogeneic hematopoietic stem cell transplantation.

CDR1 and CDR2, looked up from the germline V gene, are MNHEY and SVGAGI. V is cut by 5 bases and J by 4 bases, and the space between the germline ends is 22 bases. Its CDR3 holds 17 amino acids, cysteine through phenylalanine. Only the CDR3 DNA stays, 51 bases, in frame from base 1. Regarding this clonotype: Its antigen specificity is not known. No clone much larger than this one lies a single base away; base qualities are absent.

TCRdb shows the sequencer as Illumina MiSeq. TCRdb applied fastp at Q25 and MiXCR to the public reads, then kept only in-frame beta chains. Identical CDR3 protein sequences are pooled into one entry, listed with their most common genes and DNA. This sample gives approximately 100,000 distinct CDR3 sequences in total; 25% to 40% of them show up just once. 2% to 2.5% of the sample is in the top ten clones. The chain couples TRBV6-5 to TRBJ2-3, and perhaps TRBD2 as D gene, on 5 matching bases. The source is a human donor in good health. The specimen was CD4+ T cells, either the whole sample or a sorted fraction (not recorded which). At the DNA level, the sequence is TGTGCCAGCAGTCCTGTTCGCCTAGAGGATAGCGCAGATACGCAGTATTTT. It codes for CASSPVRLEDSADTQYF.